This T cell receptor (beta chain) was recorded in a study of shared clonotypes between healthy human individuals. For the study at large: Three CD4 naive, three CD4 memory, two CD8 naive and one CD8 memory plate were used per donor.

Terminally differentiated effector memory CD45RA+ cells were excluded from the naive CD8 cells, which were CD45RO-negative and positively selected for CCR7. Study-level points and caveats: What limited the represented genetic and exposure-history diversity was the small number of donors.

A note on this clone: The antigen remains undetermined. Its ends do not fully match the called genes, so a read error is possible.

The CDR3 extends over 15 amino acids. Germline V gene lookup returns CDR1 GTSNPN and CDR2 SVGIG (reference sequence). Deep was the level at which the assay was run. The protocol was immunoSEQ multiplex PCR, while the TCRdb copy is restricted to in-frame clones and leaves out a portion. The table includes around 700,000 clones, under 95% detected once. The TCR originated in a man in his thirties or forties in good health. The sequencing sample was made of naive CD8+ T cells sorted from blood. The chain employs TRBV30 and TRBJ2-7, with 7 positions matching TRBD1. The CDR3 DNA reads as TGTGCCTGGAGGCCTATAGGGGGCGCCTCCCACGAGCAGTACTTC. Translating it yields CAWRPIGGASHEQYF.